This is a list of T cell receptor beta chains from one sample in a study of breast tumors, draining lymph nodes, adjacent tissues. TCRdb ran MiXCR on the multiplex PCR reads and lists one entry per CDR3 protein. The top ten hold around 6% of the sample, which has 85,000 to 130,000 distinct CDR3 sequences, about 31% seen once. Sequenced material: axillary lymph node tissue. The receptors were gathered from a female donor with breast cancer. Some clones in this sample may be carry-over from other donors' samples. CDR3s include the opening cysteine and the closing phenylalanine or tryptophan. Each record gives: V gene, clone size, D gene, J gene, CDR3 DNA, CDR3 protein. D genes are given only for firm matches. The size field is filled for only some rows; it gives once, few, many or a size class.

TRBV5-1,many,.,TRBJ1-2,TGCGCCAGCAGCATGACAGGCCCCGTTAACTATGGCTACACCTTC,CASSMTGPVNYGYTF
TRBV5-8,many,.,TRBJ1-4,TGTGCCAGCAGCTTTTGGGGTGAAAAACTGTTTTTT,CASSFWGEKLFF
TRBV25-1,many,.,TRBJ2-3,TGTGCCAGCAGTGAATTAGGTAGCACAGATACGCAGTATTTT,CASSELGSTDTQYF
TRBV5-1,many,.,TRBJ2-7,TGCGCCAGCAGCCGGGACTCAGGCCCCTACGAGCAGTACTTC,CASSRDSGPYEQYF
TRBV28,few,TRBD1,TRBJ1-2,TGTGCCAGCAAGATAGGGACAGGAGACTATGGCTACACCTTC,CASKIGTGDYGYTF
TRBV6-2/TRBV6-3,.,.,TRBJ1-3,TGTGCCAGCAGTCACGCCAGACCGAACTCTGGAAACACCATATATTTT,CASSHARPNSGNTIYF
TRBV12-3/TRBV12-4,.,.,TRBJ1-1,TGTGCCAGCAGTTTCGGATCACAGAGGAACACTGAAGCTTTCTTT,CASSFGSQRNTEAFF
TRBV6-5,.,.,TRBJ2-3,TGTGCCAGCAGTCACTCGAACTCGGGAGATACGCAGTATTTT,CASSHSNSGDTQYF
TRBV6-1,many,TRBD1,TRBJ1-2,TGTGCCAGCAGACGACAGGGGGCAAGTGGCTACACCTTC,CASRRQGASGYTF
TRBV4-1,.,TRBD1,TRBJ1-6,TGCGCCAGCAGCCAAGAGGGACAGGTTAATTCACCCCTCCACTTT,CASSQEGQVNSPLHF
TRBV5-4,.,TRBD1,TRBJ2-5,TGTGCCAGCAGGGTACAGGGGGAAGAGACCCAGTACTTC,CASRVQGEETQYF
TRBV7-9,many,TRBD2,TRBJ2-1,TGTGCCAGCAGCCTACGGGCGGGGGGCTCCTACAATGAGCAGTTCTTC,CASSLRAGGSYNEQFF
TRBV19,many,.,TRBJ2-2,TGTGCCAGTAGTATTGTAGTTTCCGCCGGGGAGCTGTTTTTT,CASSIVVSAGELFF
TRBV29-1,once,.,TRBJ2-5,TGCAGCGCCCGCCTAAGCCAAGACACCCAGGACTTC,CSARLSQDTQDF
TRBV20-1,many,.,TRBJ1-6,TGCAGTGCTAGAGTTCGGGGGGACCATTCACCCCTCCACTTT,CSARVRGDHSPLHF
TRBV11-2,many,.,TRBJ2-1,TGTGCCAGCAGCTTACGTGGTTTAGCCCCAATTACCTACAATGAGCAGTTCTTC,CASSLRGLAPITYNEQFF
TRBV19,many,.,TRBJ2-5,TGTGCCAGTAGTACGCGGCGCGAGGGAGAGACCCAGTACTTC,CASSTRREGETQYF
TRBV12-3/TRBV12-4,many,.,TRBJ1-1,TGTGCCAGCCTAACGGGTTCTGAAGCTTTCTTT,CASLTGSEAFF
TRBV18,many,TRBD1,TRBJ2-7,TGTGCCAGCTCAGCGGACAGGGGGGCCTACGAGCAGTACTTC,CASSADRGAYEQYF
TRBV4-1,many,.,TRBJ1-2,TGCGCCAGCAGCCAAGATCCACCACGGACAGTGGGCTACACCTTC,CASSQDPPRTVGYTF
TRBV28,few,TRBD1,TRBJ1-5,TGTGCCAGCAGTTCGCGGACAGGGCATCAGCCCCAGCATTTT,CASSSRTGHQPQHF
TRBV6-6,.,.,TRBJ2-3,TGTGCCAGCAGTCTTCAGGGGATTGCGGATACGCAGTATTTC,CASSLQGIADTQYF
TRBV7-2,many,.,TRBJ2-3,TGTGCCAGCAGCTTTAAGGGAGGAGATACGCAGTATTTT,CASSFKGGDTQYF
TRBV6-1,.,.,TRBJ1-6,TGTGCCACAGATCGAACAGGGCGGCTTTCACCCCTCCACTTT,CATDRTGRLSPLHF
TRBV12-3/TRBV12-4,many,TRBD2,TRBJ2-2,TGTGCCAGCAGTTTTTTCGGGGGGGCCACCGGGGAGCTGTTTTTT,CASSFFGGATGELFF
TRBV20-1,many,.,TRBJ1-4,TGCAGTGCTAGAGATCCGGGCGCAACTAATGAAAAACTGTTTTTT,CSARDPGATNEKLFF
TRBV30,many,.,TRBJ2-1,TGTGCCTGGGGAAAGGGGGATGGCTACAATGAGCAGTTCTTC,CAWGKGDGYNEQFF
TRBV29-1,.,.,TRBJ1-2,TGCAGCGTTGCAACCACTAACTATGGCTACACCTTC,CSVATTNYGYTF
TRBV3-1,many,.,TRBJ2-1,TGTGCCAGCAGCCAGGGAGGACGAGTAAATGAGCAGTTCTTC,CASSQGGRVNEQFF
TRBV3-2,few,.,TRBJ2-4,TGTGCCAGCAGCCAAGAGCATCCGGGACTAGCGGGGGGCGGGGAAGCCAAAAACATTCAGTACTTC,CASSQEHPGLAGGGEAKNIQYF
TRBV20-1,many,.,TRBJ2-7,TGCAGTGCTAGGCTAGCATCCTACGAGCAGTACTTC,CSARLASYEQYF
TRBV10-1,.,TRBD1,TRBJ2-7,TGCGCCAGCAGTGCCGGGACAGTTTCCTACGAGCAGTACTTC,CASSAGTVSYEQYF
TRBV10-1,.,TRBD2,TRBJ2-7,TGCGCCAGCAGTGAAGGCGGGAGAGCCTACGAGCAGTACTTC,CASSEGGRAYEQYF
TRBV28,.,TRBD1,TRBJ2-1,TGTGCCAGCAGTTTCTCGGCCTTGTACAGGGGGGCCTACAATGAGCAGTTCTTC,CASSFSALYRGAYNEQFF
TRBV2,.,.,TRBJ1-2,TGTGCCAGCGGATGGACTAGCGGGGGGCGTAACTATGGCTACACCTTC,CASGWTSGGRNYGYTF
TRBV7-8,many,TRBD2,TRBJ2-1,TGTGCCAGCAGCTTAACCCCCGGGACTAGCTACAATGAGCAGTTCTTC,CASSLTPGTSYNEQFF
TRBV11-1,once,.,TRBJ2-2,TGTGCCAGCAGCTTTTCAGGGAACGCCGGGGGGCTGTTTTTT,CASSFSGNAGGLFF
TRBV20-1,.,.,TRBJ2-4,TGCAGTGCTACGAAAGCCAAAAACATTCCGTACTTC,CSATKAKNIPYF
TRBV9,.,.,TRBJ2-3,TGTGCCAGCAGCGTAGACTGGGCGGATACGCAGTATTTT,CASSVDWADTQYF
TRBV5-1,many,TRBD2,TRBJ2-7,TGCGCCAGCAGCTTGGGGACTAGCGGGAGGGTTCGGGGCTACGAGCAGTACTTC,CASSLGTSGRVRGYEQYF
TRBV18,many,.,TRBJ1-3,TGTGCCAGCTCACCACCGAAGGCAGGGAAAAACACCATATATTTT,CASSPPKAGKNTIYF
TRBV7-7,many,.,TRBJ1-4,TGTGCTAGCAGCTTTAAGCCGGGAGAAAAACTGTTTTTT,CASSFKPGEKLFF
TRBV12-3/TRBV12-4,many,TRBD1,TRBJ2-3,TGTGCCAGCAGTCCAAGGGACAGGGCCACAGATACGCAGTATTTT,CASSPRDRATDTQYF
TRBV20-1,many,.,TRBJ2-3,TGCAGTGCTAGCAGAAACACAGATACGCAGTATTTT,CSASRNTDTQYF
TRBV4-1,many,TRBD1,TRBJ1-5,TGCGCCAGCAGCCCCCGGGACAGGGCCTGGCTGAGCAATCAGCCCCAGCATTTT,CASSPRDRAWLSNQPQHF
TRBV7-6,many,TRBD2,TRBJ2-1,TGTGCCAGCAGCGCCCGACTAGCGGGTAATGAGCAGTTCTTC,CASSARLAGNEQFF
TRBV20-1,.,TRBD1,TRBJ1-1,TGCAGTGCTAGGAGACAGGGGGCGCGTCACACTGAAGCTTTCTTT,CSARRQGARHTEAFF
TRBV3-1,many,TRBD2,TRBJ2-5,TGTGCCAGCAGCCAGGAGACTAGCGGGAGAGGGACCCAGTACTTC,CASSQETSGRGTQYF
TRBV18,many,.,TRBJ2-2,TGTGCCAGCTCACCGTCCGGGGTGGTCACCGGGGAGCTGTTTTTT,CASSPSGVVTGELFF
TRBV2,many,TRBD1,TRBJ2-7,TGTGCCTCTCAGGACAGGCCCTACGAGCAGTACTTC,CASQDRPYEQYF
TRBV25-1,many,TRBD1,TRBJ2-3,TGTGCCAGCAGTCCTCGGACAGGGGGCGCAGATACGCAGTATTTT,CASSPRTGGADTQYF
TRBV30,many,.,TRBJ2-6,TGTGCCTGGAGTCGTGTCTCTGGGGCCAACGTCCTGACTTTC,CAWSRVSGANVLTF